This TCR beta chain derives from a study of T cell responses to AZD1222 COVID-19 vaccine. General observations from the study: Following two doses of AZD1222, Spike-specific TCR breadth and depth rose. Baseline antibody screening turned up just a handful of seropositive AZD1222 recipients.

With respect to this clone: Its antigen is unidentified.

Clones were sequenced by immunoSEQ multiplex PCR, and TCRdb holds only the in-frame ones, with some missing. The repertoire holds under 150,000 clones, with approximately 90% as singletons. This sample comprised peripheral blood, obtained on day 0 of AZD1222 vaccination. The sequence was collected from an adult in good health.

As DNA, the CDR3 is TGCAGTGCTAGAGGTAGCGGAACGCAGTATTTT. It yields the protein CSARGSGTQYF. The chain recombines TRBV20-1 with TRBJ2-3, with D maybe TRBD2 (6 bases). Germline CDR1 reads DFQATT; CDR2 reads SNEGSKA (reference sequence). The CDR3 loop spans 11 amino acids. With 1 base removed from V and 9 bases from J, the gap between germline ends came to 8 bases.